This TCR beta chain was retrieved from a study of blood T cell repertoires in COVID-19. CDR3 length: 16 residues. Germline V CDR1 and CDR2: SSHAT, FNYEAQ (reference sequence). Points on this clone: Germline is not matched at one junction end, which may reflect a read error.

Researchers sorted participants into cohorts using their self-reported clinical history. TCRdb's table, derived via immunoSEQ multiplex PCR, lists solely in-frame clones and lacks some. The repertoire consists of more than 250,000 clones, with roughly 88% occurring once and the leading ten covering around 2.2%. The chain employs TRBV7-7 and TRBJ2-1; 16 nucleotides agree with TRBD2. Sequences were obtained from PBMCs or T cells enriched from blood (not recorded which). The receptor comes from a man aged 30 to 39 who had recovered from COVID-19. CDR3 amino acids: CASSPGLAGGHDEQFF. In nucleotides, the CDR3 is TGTGCTAGCAGCCCGGGACTAGCGGGGGGGCACGATGAGCAGTTCTTC.